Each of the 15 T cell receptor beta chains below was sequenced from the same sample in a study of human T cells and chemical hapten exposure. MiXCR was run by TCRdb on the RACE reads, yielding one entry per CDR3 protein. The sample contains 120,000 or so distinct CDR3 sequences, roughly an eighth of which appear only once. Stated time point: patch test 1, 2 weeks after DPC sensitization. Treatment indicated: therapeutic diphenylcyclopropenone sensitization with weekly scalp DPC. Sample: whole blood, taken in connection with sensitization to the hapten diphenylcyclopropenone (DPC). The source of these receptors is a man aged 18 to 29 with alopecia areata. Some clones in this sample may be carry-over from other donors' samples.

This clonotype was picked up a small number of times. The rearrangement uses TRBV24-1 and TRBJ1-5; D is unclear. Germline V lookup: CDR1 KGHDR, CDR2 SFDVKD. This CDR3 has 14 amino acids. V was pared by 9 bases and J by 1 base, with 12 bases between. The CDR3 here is CATLSMDSNQPQHF. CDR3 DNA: TGTGCCACCCTGTCGATGGACAGCAATCAGCCCCAGCATTTT.

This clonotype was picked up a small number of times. In DNA, the CDR3 is TGTGCCAGCAGCCAAGTGTTCACTATGGAGACCCAGTACTTC. It encodes CASSQVFTMETQYF. The gene calls are TRBV3-1 and TRBJ2-5; no firm D call. Per the germline V gene, CDR1 is LGHDT and CDR2 is YNNKEL (reference sequence). CDR3 length equals 14 residues. V dropped 1 base and J dropped 5 bases, with 11 bases sitting between them.

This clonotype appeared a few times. The CDR3 DNA is TGTGCCAGCAGCTCTCCGGGACAGGGTACGGAGACCCAGTACTTC. Its translation: CASSSPGQGTETQYF. The V gene is TRBV7-3, the J gene TRBJ2-5; TRBD1 aligns across 9 bases. Trimming removed 4 bases from V and 5 bases from J; junction bases left unmatched: 8. Germline V CDR1 and CDR2: SGHTA, FQGTGA. CDR3 length: 15 residues.

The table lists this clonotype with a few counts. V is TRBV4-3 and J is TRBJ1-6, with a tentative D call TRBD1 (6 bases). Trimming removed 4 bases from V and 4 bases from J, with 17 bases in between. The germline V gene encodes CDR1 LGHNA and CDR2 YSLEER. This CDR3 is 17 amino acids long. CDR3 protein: CASSRIQGRLYNSPLHF. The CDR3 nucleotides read TGCGCCAGCAGCCGCATTCAGGGGAGACTTTATAATTCACCCCTCCACTTT.

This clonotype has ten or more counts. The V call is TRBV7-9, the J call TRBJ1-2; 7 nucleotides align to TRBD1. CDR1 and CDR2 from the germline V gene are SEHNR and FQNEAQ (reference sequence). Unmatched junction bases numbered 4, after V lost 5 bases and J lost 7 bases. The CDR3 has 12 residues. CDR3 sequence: CASSRDRAGYTF. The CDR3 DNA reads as TGTGCCAGCAGCCGCGACAGGGCTGGCTACACCTTC. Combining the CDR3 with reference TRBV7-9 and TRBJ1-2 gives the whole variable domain DTGVSQNPRHKITKRGQNVTFRCDPISEHNRLYWYRQTLGQGPEFLTYFQNEAQLEKSRLLSDRFSAERPKGSFSTLEIQRTEQGDSAMYLCASSRDRAGYTFGSGTRLTVV.

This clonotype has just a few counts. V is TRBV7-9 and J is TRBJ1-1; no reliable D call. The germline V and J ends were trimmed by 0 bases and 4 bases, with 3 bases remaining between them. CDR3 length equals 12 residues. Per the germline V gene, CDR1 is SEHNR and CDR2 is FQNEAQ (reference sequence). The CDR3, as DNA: TGTGCCAGCAGCTTAGCGACCACTGAAGCTTTCTTT. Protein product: CASSLATTEAFF. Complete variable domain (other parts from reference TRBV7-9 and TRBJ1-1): DTGVSQNPRHKITKRGQNVTFRCDPISEHNRLYWYRQTLGQGPEFLTYFQNEAQLEKSRLLSDRFSAERPKGSFSTLEIQRTEQGDSAMYLCASSLATTEAFFGQGTRLTVV.

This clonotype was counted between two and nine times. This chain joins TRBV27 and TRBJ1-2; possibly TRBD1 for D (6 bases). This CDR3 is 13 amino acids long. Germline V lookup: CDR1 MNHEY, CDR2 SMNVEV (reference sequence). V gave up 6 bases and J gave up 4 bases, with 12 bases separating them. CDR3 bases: TGTGCCAGCAGGGGGGCCAGCGCCTATGGCTACACCTTC. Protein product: CASRGASAYGYTF.

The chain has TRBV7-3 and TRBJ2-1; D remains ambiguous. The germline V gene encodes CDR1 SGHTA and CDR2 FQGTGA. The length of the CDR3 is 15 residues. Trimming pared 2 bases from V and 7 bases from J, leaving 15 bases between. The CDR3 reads CASSLLAGLGNEQFF. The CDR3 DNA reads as TGTGCCAGCAGCTTATTGGCAGGTTTAGGGAATGAGCAGTTCTTC.

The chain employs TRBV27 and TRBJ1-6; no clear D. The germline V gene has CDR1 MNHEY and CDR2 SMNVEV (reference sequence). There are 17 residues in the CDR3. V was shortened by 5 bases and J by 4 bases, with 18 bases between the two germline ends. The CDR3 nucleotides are TGTGCCAGCAGTCCAACCGGGGAGCTCGGGTATAATTCACCCCTCCACTTT. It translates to CASSPTGELGYNSPLHF.

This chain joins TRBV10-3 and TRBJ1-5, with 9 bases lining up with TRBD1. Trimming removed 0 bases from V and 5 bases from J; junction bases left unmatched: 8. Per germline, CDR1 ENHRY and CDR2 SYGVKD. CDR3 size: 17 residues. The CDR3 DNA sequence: TGTGCCATCAGTGAGTCGTCTAGGGGGACAGGGTATCAGCCCCAGCATTTT. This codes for CAISESSRGTGYQPQHF.

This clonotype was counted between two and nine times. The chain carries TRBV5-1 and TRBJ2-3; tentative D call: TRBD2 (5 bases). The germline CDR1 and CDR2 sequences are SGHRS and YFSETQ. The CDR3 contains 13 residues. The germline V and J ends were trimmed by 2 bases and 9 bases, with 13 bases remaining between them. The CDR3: CASSLTRSETQYF. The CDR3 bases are TGCGCCAGCAGCTTAACTAGGTCGGAGACGCAGTATTTT.

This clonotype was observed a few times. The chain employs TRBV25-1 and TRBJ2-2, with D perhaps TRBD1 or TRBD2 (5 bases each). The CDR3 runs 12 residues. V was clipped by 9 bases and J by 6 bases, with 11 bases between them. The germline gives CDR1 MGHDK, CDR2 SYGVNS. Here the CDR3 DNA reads TGTGCCAGTCGAGGGGCAGCCGGGGAGCTGTTTTTT. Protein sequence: CASRGAAGELFF. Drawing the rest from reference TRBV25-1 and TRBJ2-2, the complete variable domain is EADIYQTPRYLVIGTGKKITLECSQTMGHDKMYWYQQDPGMELHLIHYSYGVNSTEKGDLSSESTVSRIRTEHFPLTLESARPSHTSQYLCASRGAAGELFFGEGSRLTVL.

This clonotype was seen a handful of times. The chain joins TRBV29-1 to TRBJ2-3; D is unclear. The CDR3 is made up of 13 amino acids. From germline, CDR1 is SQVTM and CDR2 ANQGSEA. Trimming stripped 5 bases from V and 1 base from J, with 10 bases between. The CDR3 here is CSVYPTRTDTQYF. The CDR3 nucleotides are TGCAGCGTTTACCCGACCCGCACAGATACGCAGTATTTT.

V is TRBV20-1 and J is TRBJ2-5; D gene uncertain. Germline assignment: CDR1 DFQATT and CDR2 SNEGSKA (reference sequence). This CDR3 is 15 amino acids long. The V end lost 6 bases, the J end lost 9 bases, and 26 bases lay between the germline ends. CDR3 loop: CSAADKSTGVWAQYF. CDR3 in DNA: TGCAGTGCCGCGGATAAGTCCACGGGTGTATGGGCCCAGTACTTC.

This chain's CDR3 is CASSVQGTSIQYF. The CDR3, as DNA: TGTGCCAGCAGTGTCCAGGGGACAAGCATTCAGTACTTC. V usage is TRBV6-1 and J usage is TRBJ2-4, with D possibly TRBD1 on 6 matching bases. This CDR3 region has 13 residues. V lost 4 bases and J lost 9, with 13 bases in between. Germline-derived CDR1 and CDR2 are MNHNS and SASEGT.